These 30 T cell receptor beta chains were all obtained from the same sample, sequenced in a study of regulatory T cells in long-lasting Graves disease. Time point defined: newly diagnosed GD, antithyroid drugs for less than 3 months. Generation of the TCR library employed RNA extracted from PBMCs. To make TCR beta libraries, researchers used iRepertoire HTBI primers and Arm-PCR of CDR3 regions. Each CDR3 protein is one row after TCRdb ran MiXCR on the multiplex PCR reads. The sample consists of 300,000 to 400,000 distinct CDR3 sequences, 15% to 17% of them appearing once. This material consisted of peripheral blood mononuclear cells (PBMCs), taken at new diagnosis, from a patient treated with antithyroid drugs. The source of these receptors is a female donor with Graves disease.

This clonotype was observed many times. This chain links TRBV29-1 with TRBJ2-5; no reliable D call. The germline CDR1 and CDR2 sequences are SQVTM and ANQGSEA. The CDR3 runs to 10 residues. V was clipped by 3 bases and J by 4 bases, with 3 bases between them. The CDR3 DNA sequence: TGCAGCGTTGACAGAGAGACCCAGTACTTC. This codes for CSVDRETQYF.

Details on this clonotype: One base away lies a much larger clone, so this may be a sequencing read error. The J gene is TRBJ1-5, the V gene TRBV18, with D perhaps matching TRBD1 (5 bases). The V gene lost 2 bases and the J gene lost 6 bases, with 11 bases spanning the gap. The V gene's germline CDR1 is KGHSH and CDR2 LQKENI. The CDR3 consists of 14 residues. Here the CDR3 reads CASSPEIGGQPQHF. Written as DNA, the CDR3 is TGTGCCAGCTCACCAGAGATCGGGGGTCAGCCCCAGCATTTT. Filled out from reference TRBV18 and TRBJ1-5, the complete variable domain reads NAGVMQNPRHLVRRRGQEARLRCSPMKGHSHVYWYRQLPEEGLKFMVYLQKENIIDESGMPKERFSAEFPKEGPSILRIQQVVRGDSAAYFCASSPEIGGQPQHFGDGTRLSIL.

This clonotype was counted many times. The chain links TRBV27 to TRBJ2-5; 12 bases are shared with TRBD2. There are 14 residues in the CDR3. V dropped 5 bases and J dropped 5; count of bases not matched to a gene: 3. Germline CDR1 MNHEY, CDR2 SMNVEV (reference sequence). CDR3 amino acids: CASSPSGRGETQYF. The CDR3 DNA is TGTGCCAGCAGTCCTAGCGGGAGGGGTGAGACCCAGTACTTC.

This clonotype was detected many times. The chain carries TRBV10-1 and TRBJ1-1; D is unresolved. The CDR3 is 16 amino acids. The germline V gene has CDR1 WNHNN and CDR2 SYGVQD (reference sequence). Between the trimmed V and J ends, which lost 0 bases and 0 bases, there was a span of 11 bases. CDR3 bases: TGCGCCAGCAGTGAGTCGAAAGGAGAGTTGAACACTGAAGCTTTCTTT. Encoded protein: CASSESKGELNTEAFF.

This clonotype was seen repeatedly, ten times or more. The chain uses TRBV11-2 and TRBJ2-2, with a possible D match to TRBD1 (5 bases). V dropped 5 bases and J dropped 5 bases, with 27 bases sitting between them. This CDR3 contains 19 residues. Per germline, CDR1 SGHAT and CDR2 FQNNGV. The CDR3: CASSPRAFGQGGVTGELFF. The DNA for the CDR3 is TGTGCCAGCAGCCCCCGGGCTTTTGGGCAGGGTGGAGTGACCGGGGAGCTGTTTTTT.

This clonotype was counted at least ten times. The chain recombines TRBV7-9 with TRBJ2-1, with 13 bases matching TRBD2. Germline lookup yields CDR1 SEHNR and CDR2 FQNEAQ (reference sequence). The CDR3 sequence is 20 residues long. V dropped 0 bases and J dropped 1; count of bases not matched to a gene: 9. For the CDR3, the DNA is TGTGCCAGCAGCTTAGCGGCGGGACTAGCGGGGATTCCTTCCTACAATGAGCAGTTCTTC. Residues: CASSLAAGLAGIPSYNEQFF.

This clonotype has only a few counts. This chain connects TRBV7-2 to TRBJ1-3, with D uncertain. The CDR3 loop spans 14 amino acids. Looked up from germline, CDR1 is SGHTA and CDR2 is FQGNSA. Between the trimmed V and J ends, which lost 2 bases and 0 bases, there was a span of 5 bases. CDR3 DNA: TGTGCCAGCAGCTTACGGAACTCTGGAAACACCATATATTTT. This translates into CASSLRNSGNTIYF.

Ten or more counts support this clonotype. The CDR3 bases are TGTGCCAGCAGTGAAGGTCGTGGGGACAGGGATGGCTACACCTTC. Translated, it gives CASSEGRGDRDGYTF. V is TRBV2 and J is TRBJ1-2; 9 bases line up with TRBD1. Trimming at V came to 1 base and at J to 6 bases, leaving 6 bases not matched to a gene. The CDR3 runs 15 residues. Germline V gene data show CDR1 as SNHLY and CDR2 as FYNNEI.

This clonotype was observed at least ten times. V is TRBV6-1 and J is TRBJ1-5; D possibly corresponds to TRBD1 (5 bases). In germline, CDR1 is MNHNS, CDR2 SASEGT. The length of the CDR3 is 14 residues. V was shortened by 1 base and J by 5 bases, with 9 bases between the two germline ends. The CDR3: CASSEVLGDQPQHF. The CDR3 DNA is TGTGCCAGCAGTGAAGTTTTGGGGGATCAGCCCCAGCATTTT.

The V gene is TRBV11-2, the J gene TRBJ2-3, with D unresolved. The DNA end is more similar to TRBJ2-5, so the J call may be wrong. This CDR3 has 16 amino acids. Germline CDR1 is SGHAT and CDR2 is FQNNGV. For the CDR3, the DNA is TGTGCCAGCAGCTTAGGGTGGGCGGAGACGGGAGAGACCCAGTACTTC. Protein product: CASSLGWAETGETQYF.

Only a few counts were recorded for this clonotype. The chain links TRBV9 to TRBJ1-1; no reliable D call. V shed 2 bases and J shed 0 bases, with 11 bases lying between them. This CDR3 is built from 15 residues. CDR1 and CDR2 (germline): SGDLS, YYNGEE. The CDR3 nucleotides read TGTGCCAGCAGCGTCGGAAGCCGGCTGAACACTGAAGCTTTCTTT. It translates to CASSVGSRLNTEAFF.

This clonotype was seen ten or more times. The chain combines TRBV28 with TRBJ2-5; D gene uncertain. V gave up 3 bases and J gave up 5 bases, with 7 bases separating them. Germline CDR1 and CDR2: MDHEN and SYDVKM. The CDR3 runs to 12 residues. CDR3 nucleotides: TGTGCCAGCAGTTTTAGGTCGGAGACCCAGTACTTC. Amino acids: CASSFRSETQYF.

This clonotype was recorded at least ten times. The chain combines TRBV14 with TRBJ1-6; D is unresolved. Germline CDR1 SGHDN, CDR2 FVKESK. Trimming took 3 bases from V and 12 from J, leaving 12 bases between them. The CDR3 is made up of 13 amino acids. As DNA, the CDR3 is TGTGCCAGCAGCCACGGATACCACAAACCCCTCCACTTT. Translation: CASSHGYHKPLHF.

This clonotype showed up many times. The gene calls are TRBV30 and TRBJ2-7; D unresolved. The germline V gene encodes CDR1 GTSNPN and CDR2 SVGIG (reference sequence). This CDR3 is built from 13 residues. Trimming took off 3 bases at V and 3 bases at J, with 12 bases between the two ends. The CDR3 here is CAWSKDRRYEQYF. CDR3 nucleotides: TGTGCCTGGAGCAAGGACCGGCGCTACGAGCAGTACTTC.

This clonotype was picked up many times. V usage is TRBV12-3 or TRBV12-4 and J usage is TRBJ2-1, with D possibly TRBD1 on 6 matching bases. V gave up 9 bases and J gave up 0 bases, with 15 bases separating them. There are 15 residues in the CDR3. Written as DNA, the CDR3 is TGTGCCAGAGGTAGTCAGGGACACTCCTACAATGAGCAGTTCTTC. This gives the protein CARGSQGHSYNEQFF.

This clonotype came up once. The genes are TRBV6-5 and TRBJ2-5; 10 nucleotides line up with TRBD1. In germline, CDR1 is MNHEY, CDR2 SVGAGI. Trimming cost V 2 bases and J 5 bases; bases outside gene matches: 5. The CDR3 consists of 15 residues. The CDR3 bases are TGTGCCAGCAGTTACGGGGGACAGGGGTACGAGACCCAGTACTTC. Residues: CASSYGGQGYETQYF.

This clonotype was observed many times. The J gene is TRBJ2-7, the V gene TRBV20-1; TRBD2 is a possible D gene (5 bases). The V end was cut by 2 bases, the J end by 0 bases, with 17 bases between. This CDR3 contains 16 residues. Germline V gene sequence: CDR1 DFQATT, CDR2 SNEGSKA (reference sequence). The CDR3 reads CSARSIGLPPSYEQYF. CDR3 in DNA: TGCAGTGCTAGATCCATCGGACTGCCTCCCTCCTACGAGCAGTACTTC.

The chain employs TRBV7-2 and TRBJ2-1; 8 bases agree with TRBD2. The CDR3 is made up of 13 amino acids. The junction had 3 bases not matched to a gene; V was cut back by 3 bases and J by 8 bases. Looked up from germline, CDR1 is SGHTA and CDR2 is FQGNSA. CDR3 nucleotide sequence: TGTGCCAGCAGCTTTAGCGGGAAGGATGAGCAGTTCTTC. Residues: CASSFSGKDEQFF.

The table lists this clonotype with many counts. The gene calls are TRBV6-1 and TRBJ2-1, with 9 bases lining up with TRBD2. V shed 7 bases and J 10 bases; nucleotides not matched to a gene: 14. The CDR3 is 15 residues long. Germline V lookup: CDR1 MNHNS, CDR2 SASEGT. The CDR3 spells CASTQGGTSRREQFF. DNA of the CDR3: TGTGCCAGCACCCAGGGAGGGACTAGCCGAAGGGAGCAGTTCTTC.

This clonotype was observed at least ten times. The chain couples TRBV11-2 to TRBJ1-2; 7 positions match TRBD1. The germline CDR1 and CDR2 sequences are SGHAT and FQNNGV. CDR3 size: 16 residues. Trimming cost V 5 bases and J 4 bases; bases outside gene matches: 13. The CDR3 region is CASSPRDRLLLYGYTF. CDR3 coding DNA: TGTGCCAGCAGCCCACGGGACAGACTACTTCTCTATGGCTACACCTTC.

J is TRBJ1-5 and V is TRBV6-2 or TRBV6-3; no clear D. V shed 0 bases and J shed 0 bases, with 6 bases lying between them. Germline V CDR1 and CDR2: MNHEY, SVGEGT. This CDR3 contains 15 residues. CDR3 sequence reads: CASSYSIYSNQPQHF. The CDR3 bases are TGTGCCAGCAGTTACTCTATTTATAGCAATCAGCCCCAGCATTTT.

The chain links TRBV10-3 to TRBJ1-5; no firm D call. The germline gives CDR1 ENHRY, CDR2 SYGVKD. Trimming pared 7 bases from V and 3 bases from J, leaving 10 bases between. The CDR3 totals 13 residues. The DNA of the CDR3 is TGTGCCATCACGGCGGAAGACAATCAGCCCCAGCATTTT. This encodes CAITAEDNQPQHF.

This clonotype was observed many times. CDR3 residues: CSVEDRAYEQYF. The CDR3 region has the DNA TGCAGCGTTGAGGACAGGGCCTACGAGCAGTACTTC. The chain uses TRBV29-1 and TRBJ2-7; 8 nucleotides match TRBD1. V trimming: 3 bases; J trimming: 2 bases; junction bases outside the gene matches: 0. The CDR3 is 12 amino acids. CDR1 is SQVTM, CDR2 ANQGSEA, per germline.

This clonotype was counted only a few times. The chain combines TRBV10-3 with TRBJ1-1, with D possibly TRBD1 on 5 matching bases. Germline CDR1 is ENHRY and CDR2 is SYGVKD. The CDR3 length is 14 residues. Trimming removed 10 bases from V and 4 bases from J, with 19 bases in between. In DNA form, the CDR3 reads TGTGCCACCAGAGGGGCAGCGATGGGCACTGAAGCTTTCTTT. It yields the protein CATRGAAMGTEAFF.

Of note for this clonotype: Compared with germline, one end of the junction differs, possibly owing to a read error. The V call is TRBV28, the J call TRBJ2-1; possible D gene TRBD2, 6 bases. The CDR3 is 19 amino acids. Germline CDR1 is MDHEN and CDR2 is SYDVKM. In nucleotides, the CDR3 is TGTACCAGCAGTTCTAATCGCTCACGAAATCAAGGAGGGCTGAATGAGCAGTTCTTC. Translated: CTSSSNRSRNQGGLNEQFF.

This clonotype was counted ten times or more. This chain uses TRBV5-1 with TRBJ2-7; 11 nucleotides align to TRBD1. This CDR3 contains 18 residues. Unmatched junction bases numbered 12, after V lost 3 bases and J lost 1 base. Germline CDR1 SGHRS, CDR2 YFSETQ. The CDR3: CASSSEDPDRGLSYEQYF. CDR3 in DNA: TGCGCCAGCAGCTCCGAAGACCCGGACAGGGGGCTTTCCTACGAGCAGTACTTC. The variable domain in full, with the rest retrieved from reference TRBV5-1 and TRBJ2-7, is KAGVTQTPRYLIKTRGQQVTLSCSPISGHRSVSWYQQTPGQGLQFLFEYFSETQRNKGNFPGRFSGRQFSNSRSEMNVSTLELGDSALYLCASSSEDPDRGLSYEQYFGPGTRLTVT.

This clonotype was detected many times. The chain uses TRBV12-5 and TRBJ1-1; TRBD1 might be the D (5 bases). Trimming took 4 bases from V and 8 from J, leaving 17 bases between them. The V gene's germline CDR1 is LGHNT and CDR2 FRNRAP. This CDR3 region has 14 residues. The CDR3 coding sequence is TGTGCTAGTGGTTGGCCCTCCGGAGGGGCCGAAGCTTTCTTT. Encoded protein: CASGWPSGGAEAFF.

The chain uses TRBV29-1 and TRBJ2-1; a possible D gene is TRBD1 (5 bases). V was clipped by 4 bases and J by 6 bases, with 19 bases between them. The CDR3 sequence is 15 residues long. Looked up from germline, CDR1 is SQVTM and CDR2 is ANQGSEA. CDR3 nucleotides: TGCAGCGTTGTCCCGCTCGCCCAGGGCGGCAATGAGCAGTTCTTC. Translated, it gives CSVVPLAQGGNEQFF.

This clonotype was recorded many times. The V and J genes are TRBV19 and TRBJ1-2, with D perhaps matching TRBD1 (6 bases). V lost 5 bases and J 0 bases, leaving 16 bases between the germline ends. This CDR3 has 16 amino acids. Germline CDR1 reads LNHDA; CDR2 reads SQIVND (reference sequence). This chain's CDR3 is CASSPPRRTANYGYTF. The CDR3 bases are TGTGCCAGTAGTCCCCCGCGGCGGACAGCTAACTATGGCTACACCTTC.

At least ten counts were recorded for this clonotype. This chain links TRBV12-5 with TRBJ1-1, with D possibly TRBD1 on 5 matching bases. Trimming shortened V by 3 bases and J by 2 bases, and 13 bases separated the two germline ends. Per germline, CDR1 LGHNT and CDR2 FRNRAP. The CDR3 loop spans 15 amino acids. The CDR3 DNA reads TGTGCTAGTGGTTTAGGGACGGCTTCTAACACTGAAGCTTTCTTT. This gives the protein CASGLGTASNTEAFF.